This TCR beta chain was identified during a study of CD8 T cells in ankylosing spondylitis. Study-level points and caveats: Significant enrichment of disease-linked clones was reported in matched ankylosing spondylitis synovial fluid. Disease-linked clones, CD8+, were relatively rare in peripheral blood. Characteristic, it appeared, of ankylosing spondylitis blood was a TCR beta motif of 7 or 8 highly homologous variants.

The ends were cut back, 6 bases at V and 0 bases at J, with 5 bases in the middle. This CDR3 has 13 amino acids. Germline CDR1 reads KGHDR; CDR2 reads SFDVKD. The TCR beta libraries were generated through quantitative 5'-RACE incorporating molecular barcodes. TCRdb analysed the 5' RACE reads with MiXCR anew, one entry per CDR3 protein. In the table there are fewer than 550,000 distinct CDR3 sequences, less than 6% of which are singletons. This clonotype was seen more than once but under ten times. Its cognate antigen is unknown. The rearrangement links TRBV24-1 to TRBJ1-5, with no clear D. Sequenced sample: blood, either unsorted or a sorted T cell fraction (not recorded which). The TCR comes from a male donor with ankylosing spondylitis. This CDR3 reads CATSLHSNQPQHF. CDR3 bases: TGTGCCACCAGTCTCCATAGCAATCAGCCCCAGCATTTT.